This T cell receptor (beta chain) was captured by sequencing in a study of cytomegalovirus exposure and HLA in healthy donors. V was clipped by 1 base and J by 7 bases, with 20 bases between them. CDR3 size: 17 residues. Germline V gene data show CDR1 as LNHDA and CDR2 as SQIVND (reference sequence). Samples came from healthy bone marrow donors. PCR employed 60 Vbeta and 13 Jbeta primers. Using immunoSEQ multiplex PCR, the repertoire was profiled, and TCRdb retains in-frame clones only, with some absent. This sample's table reports roughly 190,000 clones. This chain connects TRBV19 to TRBJ1-5; D call uncertain. The sample was PBMCs. This TCR came from a man aged 30 to 39 in good health and CMV-seronegative. In nucleotides, the CDR3 is TGTGCCAGTAGTATAGGTCCGAGACCGAGAGGGAAGCAGCCCCAGCATTTT. Encoded protein: CASSIGPRPRGKQPQHF.